This TCR beta chain came from a study of CD8+ T cells in alopecia areata. CDR3 size: 14 residues. V lost 5 bases to trimming and J lost 5 bases, with 16 bases between them. Per the germline V gene, CDR1 is SEHNR and CDR2 is FQNEAQ (reference sequence). Obtained from alopecia areata patients were lesional scalp punch biopsies along with peripheral blood. General study points: In patients, TCRs were shared less clearly than in mice, and HLA may possibly be involved.

Only a few counts were recorded for this clone. Its specificity is not known. Reverse transcription of extracted RNA yielded cDNA, which provided the sequencing template. Data came from immunoSEQ multiplex PCR; TCRdb stores just in-frame clones and leaves some out. This table has 90,000 to 120,000 clones, under 60% appearing once. The rearrangement links TRBV7-9 to TRBJ2-7; no definite D call. Specimen: NKG2D-low CD8+ T cells sorted from blood. The TCR originated in a human donor with alopecia areata. CDR3 coding DNA: TGTGCCAGCAGCGCCCCGGGCAGCGCCCACGAGCAGTACTTC. Translated: CASSAPGSAHEQYF.